This T cell receptor beta chain was retrieved from a study of T-cell reconstitution after alpha-beta-depleted transplantation in children. Study findings and constraints: Hyperexpanded clones declined; after one year, newly produced T cells mostly supplied diversity. It was surviving recipient T cells and thymic progenitors that gave some patients high TCRbeta diversity at day 60. Reportedly, alpha-beta T cells present about two months post-transplant originated from several hundred expanded clones of graft origin.

Unique molecular identifiers featured in how the TCRbeta library was prepared. TCRdb called the PCR reads again in MiXCR, with one record for every CDR3 protein. The sample shows a few hundred thousand distinct CDR3 sequences, about a quarter of them seen only once. This clonotype turned up a few times. What it binds is unknown. The sequenced sample was PBMCs, obtained before TCRalphabeta/CD19-depleted stem cell transplant. The receptor was derived from a girl aged 2 to 10 with Fanconi anemia, due to receive a stem cell transplant.

The CDR3 is CSARETRPPSYEQYF. The CDR3, as DNA: TGCAGTGCTAGAGAGACTAGACCCCCCTCCTACGAGCAGTACTTC. The chain carries TRBV20-1 and TRBJ2-7, with D possibly being TRBD2 (6 bases). This CDR3 is built from 15 residues. The V gene lost 0 bases and the J gene lost 0 bases, with 12 bases spanning the gap. The V gene's germline CDR1 is DFQATT and CDR2 SNEGSKA (reference sequence).